This T cell receptor (beta chain) was identified in a study of T cell repertoires in cytomegalovirus infection (dated by TCRdb to between 2018 and 2021). Context from the whole study: The HLA type of each donor mattered for the analysis, because public TCR beta signatures pointed to carriage of CMV infection along with the matching HLA type.

The germline V gene specifies SGHTA as CDR1 and FQGNSA as CDR2. Including cysteine and phenylalanine, the CDR3 has 14 amino acids. The retained sequence is limited to the CDR3, 42 bases, with the frame set at the first base. The germline ends are 11 bases apart after V is trimmed by 8 bases and J by 0 bases. Note on this clonotype: What this receptor recognizes is not known. Nothing much larger sits one base from this clone, and base qualities are not available.

General conclusions and limits of the study: In both this cohort and an independent 352-donor cohort, the cumulative frequency of public TCR beta family members distinguished carriers of CMV infection plus the relevant HLA type. The ex vivo response was dominated by HLA-C-restricted CMV-specific TCR beta clonotypes, which also provided the single most frequent clonotype in two of eight donors.

Sequencing took place on an Illumina HiSeq 1500. The raw public data were reprocessed by TCRdb itself: fastp quality trimming at Q25, MiXCR clonotype calling, in-frame beta chains only. Each record represents a unique CDR3 protein, reported with the most common genes and DNA among its rows. In this sample the table shows some 400,000 distinct CDR3 sequences, 15% to 20% of which occur a single time. Jointly, the top ten make up about 10% of the sample. The specimen was PBMCs. This TCR was sampled from a human donor in good health (CMV status not recorded). Some clones in this sample may be carry-over from other donors' samples. This sequence uses TRBV7-2 and TRBJ2-1; TRBD1 is a weak D gene call, 5 bases matching. The DNA reads TGTGCCAGCGGCAGACAGAGCTCCTACAATGAGCAGTTCTTC. This is translated as CASGRQSSYNEQFF.